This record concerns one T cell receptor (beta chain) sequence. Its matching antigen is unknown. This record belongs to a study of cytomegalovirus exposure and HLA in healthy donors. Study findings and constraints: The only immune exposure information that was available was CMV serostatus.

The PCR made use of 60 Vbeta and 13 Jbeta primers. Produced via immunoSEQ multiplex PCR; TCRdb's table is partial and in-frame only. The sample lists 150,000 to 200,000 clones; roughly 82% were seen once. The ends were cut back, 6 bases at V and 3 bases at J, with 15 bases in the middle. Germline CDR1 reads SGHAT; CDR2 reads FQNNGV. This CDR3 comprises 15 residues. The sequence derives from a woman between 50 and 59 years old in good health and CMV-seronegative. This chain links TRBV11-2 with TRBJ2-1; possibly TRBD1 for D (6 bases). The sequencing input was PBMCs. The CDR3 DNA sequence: TGTGCCAGCAGACGGTCCGGGACACTCTACAATGAGCAGTTCTTC. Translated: CASRRSGTLYNEQFF.